These 31 T cell receptor beta chains came from one sample sequenced in a study of control samples from healthy donors and cancer patients. Profiled with immunoSEQ multiplex PCR; TCRdb holds only in-frame clones, not every one. The repertoire has 150,000 to 200,000 clones, approximately 94% of them found once; the top ten carry around 9.3%. The sample consisted of blood. All receptors derive from a woman aged 40 to 55 in good health.

This clone occurred once. The chain has TRBV6-2 or TRBV6-3 and TRBJ2-3; 8 positions match TRBD2. The J segment lost 4 bases and the V segment lost 5 bases, leaving 8 bases of the junction unmatched. Germline-derived CDR1 and CDR2 are MNHEY and SVGEGT. The CDR3 extends over 15 amino acids. Here the CDR3 DNA reads TGTGCCAGCAGTGGTGGCGGGGGGCCGGCAGATACGCAGTATTTT. This codes for CASSGGGGPADTQYF.

The gene calls are TRBV19 and TRBJ2-5, with 8 bases that match TRBD1. The CDR3 extends over 15 amino acids. Trimming cost V 3 bases and J 5 bases; bases outside gene matches: 8. Germline values: CDR1 LNHDA, CDR2 SQIVND (reference sequence). This CDR3 is CASSIGQGAAETQYF. The CDR3, as DNA: TGTGCCAGTAGTATCGGGCAGGGGGCGGCGGAGACCCAGTACTTC.

This sequence joins TRBV6-5 and TRBJ1-2; D gene uncertain. The CDR3 spans 15 residues. In germline, CDR1 is MNHEY, CDR2 SVGAGI. Between the trimmed V and J ends, which lost 2 bases and 3 bases, there was a span of 13 bases. The CDR3 nucleotides are TGTGCCAGCAGTTACGCTGGACGGACCTACTATGGCTACACCTTC. It is translated as CASSYAGRTYYGYTF.

CDR3 region: CASSLVGIGGGTYNEQFF. CDR3 in DNA: TGTGCCAGCAGCTTAGTGGGAATCGGGGGGGGGACCTACAATGAGCAGTTCTTC. V usage is TRBV7-2 and J usage is TRBJ2-1; TRBD2 matches at 8 bases. Germline V gene data show CDR1 as SGHTA and CDR2 as FQGNSA. The CDR3 has 18 residues. V dropped 1 base and J dropped 2; count of bases not matched to a gene: 10.

The chain joins TRBV5-1 to TRBJ1-2; 9 nucleotides align to TRBD1. Germline CDR1 reads SGHRS; CDR2 reads YFSETQ. The length of the CDR3 is 15 residues. V shed 4 bases, J shed 4 bases, and the junction held 8 bases outside the gene matches. As DNA, the CDR3 is TGCGCCAGCAGCCAAGGGGACAGGGAAGTCTATGGCTACACCTTC. Its translation: CASSQGDREVYGYTF.

This clone was counted a single time. The V gene is TRBV7-2, the J gene TRBJ1-2; weak D call: TRBD1 (6 bases). V was pared by 7 bases and J by 5 bases, with 20 bases between. The V gene's germline CDR1 is SGHTA and CDR2 FQGNSA. The CDR3 covers 15 residues. This chain's CDR3 is CASTFSLRDKYGYTF. The CDR3 DNA reads as TGTGCCAGCACCTTCTCTCTCCGGGACAAGTATGGCTACACCTTC.

The chain uses TRBV19 and TRBJ1-2; D gene ambiguous. This CDR3 comprises 13 residues. With 3 bases removed from V and 1 base from J, the gap between germline ends came to 6 bases. Germline lookup yields CDR1 LNHDA and CDR2 SQIVND (reference sequence). The CDR3 DNA reads as TGTGCCAGTAGTATGGACTATAACTATGGCTACACCTTC. Translated, it gives CASSMDYNYGYTF.

J is TRBJ2-5 and V is TRBV5-1, with TRBD2 identical over 12 bases. J was trimmed by 6 bases and V by 0 bases; bases with no gene match: 3. Germline V CDR1 and CDR2: SGHRS, YFSETQ. The CDR3 totals 15 residues. The CDR3 region is CASSLELAGGKTQYF. Written as DNA, the CDR3 is TGCGCCAGCAGCTTGGAGCTAGCGGGAGGGAAGACCCAGTACTTC. Full variable domain (remainder filled in from reference TRBV5-1 and TRBJ2-5): KAGVTQTPRYLIKTRGQQVTLSCSPISGHRSVSWYQQTPGQGLQFLFEYFSETQRNKGNFPGRFSGRQFSNSRSEMNVSTLELGDSALYLCASSLELAGGKTQYFGPGTRLLVL.

As concerns this clone: Other DNA sequences in this specimen translate into the identical CDR3. This chain connects TRBV4-2 to TRBJ1-5; the D gene is possibly TRBD1 (5 bases). The CDR3 length is 19 residues. In germline, CDR1 is LGHNA, CDR2 YNFKEQ. The ends were cut back, 3 bases at V and 0 bases at J, with 21 bases in the middle. CDR3 loop: CASSQGAGTAIHSNQPQHF. As DNA, the CDR3 is TGTGCCAGCAGCCAGGGAGCCGGGACGGCAATACATAGCAATCAGCCCCAGCATTTT.

This rearrangement joins TRBV12-3 or TRBV12-4 to TRBJ2-7; D unclear. Trimming removed 3 bases at V and 4 bases at J, with 10 bases between. The CDR3 spans 13 residues. CDR3 loop: CASSFLVGYEQYF. The CDR3, as DNA: TGTGCCAGCAGTTTCTTGGTCGGGTACGAGCAGTACTTC.

This chain links TRBV27 with TRBJ1-4; D remains ambiguous. The germline gives CDR1 MNHEY, CDR2 SMNVEV (reference sequence). The CDR3 is 15 residues long. Trimming removed 0 bases from V and 3 bases from J, with 8 bases in between. The CDR3 nucleotides are TGTGCCAGCAGTTTATCGCCTTGGGCTAATGAAAAACTGTTTTTT. Residues: CASSLSPWANEKLFF.

This rearrangement joins TRBV19 to TRBJ2-5, with 7 nucleotides matching TRBD2. The CDR3 is 16 amino acids. The germline V gene has CDR1 LNHDA and CDR2 SQIVND (reference sequence). With V trimmed by 5 bases and J by 1 base, 10 bases remained unmatched. CDR3 nucleotide sequence: TGTGCCAGTAGTCCACGATCGCGGGGGTTCCAAGAGACCCAGTACTTC. This encodes CASSPRSRGFQETQYF.

The chain joins TRBV7-8 to TRBJ2-3, with TRBD1 identical over 10 bases. CDR3 length: 16 amino acids. V was pared by 4 bases and J by 2 bases, with 6 bases of the junction left unmatched. Germline V gene sequence: CDR1 SGHVS, CDR2 FQNEAQ. CDR3 residues: CASSSRTGGNTDTQYF. The CDR3, as DNA: TGTGCCAGCAGCTCCCGGACAGGGGGGAACACAGATACGCAGTATTTT.

The chain uses TRBV11-2 and TRBJ1-3, with D perhaps TRBD1 (5 bases). V lost 2 bases and J lost 0, with 8 bases in between. Germline CDR1 and CDR2: SGHAT and FQNNGV. This CDR3 contains 15 residues. The CDR3 sequence is CASSLFGGSGNTIYF. The CDR3 nucleotides are TGTGCCAGCAGCTTATTTGGGGGCTCTGGAAACACCATATATTTT.

V usage is TRBV18 and J usage is TRBJ1-1; unclear D gene. The CDR3 runs to 13 residues. Between the trimmed V and J ends, which lost 3 bases and 1 base, there was a span of 6 bases. The germline V gene encodes CDR1 KGHSH and CDR2 LQKENI. As DNA, the CDR3 is TGTGCCAGCTCACCCCTGGGGAACACTGAAGCTTTCTTT. Its protein is CASSPLGNTEAFF.

The genes are TRBV6-5 and TRBJ1-1; 11 bases map to TRBD1. CDR3 length equals 13 residues. Germline CDR1 MNHEY, CDR2 SVGAGI. The junction had 2 bases not matched to a gene; V was cut back by 6 bases and J by 5 bases. This CDR3 reads CASRDRGLTEAFF. The CDR3 DNA follows: TGTGCCAGCAGGGACAGGGGGCTTACTGAAGCTTTCTTT.

This rearrangement joins TRBV4-2 to TRBJ2-3; 7 nucleotides agree with TRBD2. J was trimmed by 2 bases and V by 1 base; bases with no gene match: 12. The V gene's germline CDR1 is LGHNA and CDR2 YNFKEQ. The CDR3 length is 18 residues. CDR3 residues: CASSQAAAASGFTDTQYF. CDR3 coding DNA: TGTGCCAGCAGCCAAGCCGCGGCGGCTAGCGGCTTCACAGATACGCAGTATTTT.

The sample holds one count of this clone. The V call is TRBV5-1, the J call TRBJ2-7; 8 nucleotides line up with TRBD2. J lost 0 bases, V lost 4 bases, and 6 bases had no gene match. Germline lookup yields CDR1 SGHRS and CDR2 YFSETQ. The CDR3 extends over 15 amino acids. CDR3 in amino acids: CASSKSGGSSYEQYF. CDR3 in DNA: TGCGCCAGCAGCAAGAGCGGGGGCAGCTCCTACGAGCAGTACTTC.

V gene TRBV18 combines with J gene TRBJ1-2; D ambiguous. The germline gives CDR1 KGHSH, CDR2 LQKENI. The V end was cut by 5 bases, the J end by 1 base, with 17 bases between. This CDR3 region has 16 residues. CDR3 sequence (DNA): TGTGCCAGCTCAGTCAATGGACCGAAGAATAACTATGGCTACACCTTC. Translating gives CASSVNGPKNNYGYTF.

Of note for this clone: This same CDR3 is encoded by further DNA sequences in the sample. The J gene is TRBJ2-5, the V gene TRBV7-3; D ambiguous. Germline CDR1 SGHTA, CDR2 FQGTGA. Trimming removed 0 bases at V and 4 bases at J, with 6 bases between. This CDR3 has 13 residues. In DNA, the CDR3 is TGTGCCAGCAGCTTAACCCCGGGAGAGACCCAGTACTTC. It yields the protein CASSLTPGETQYF.

This clone was recorded only once. The chain combines TRBV9 with TRBJ1-2, with 7 nucleotides matching TRBD1. With 3 bases clipped from V and 5 bases from J, the junction kept 4 bases outside the gene matches. Germline V gene sequence: CDR1 SGDLS, CDR2 YYNGEE. The CDR3 is 13 residues long. CDR3 DNA: TGTGCCAGCAGCGACAGGGGAGGGTATGGCTACACCTTC. Protein sequence: CASSDRGGYGYTF.

This chain connects TRBV5-6 to TRBJ2-7; weak D call: TRBD1 (5 bases). Trimming left V 0 bases short and J 0 bases short, with 13 bases between. In germline, CDR1 is SGHDT, CDR2 YYEEEE. The CDR3 is 16 amino acids. CDR3 nucleotides: TGTGCCAGCAGCTTGGGGGGCTCCGCGGTCTCCTACGAGCAGTACTTC. Its protein is CASSLGGSAVSYEQYF.

This rearrangement joins TRBV14 to TRBJ1-2; D is ambiguous. Per germline, CDR1 SGHDN and CDR2 FVKESK. CDR3 length: 13 amino acids. V was clipped by 2 bases and J by 5 bases, with 9 bases between them. The CDR3 protein is CASSQMSAYGYTF. The CDR3 region has the DNA TGTGCCAGCAGCCAAATGTCGGCATATGGCTACACCTTC.

This chain joins TRBV3-1 (or the pseudogene TRBV3-2) and TRBJ2-7, with 7 bases identical to TRBD2. The CDR3 extends over 16 amino acids. With 3 bases clipped from V and 1 base from J, the junction kept 9 bases outside the gene matches. Germline values: CDR1 LGHDT, CDR2 YNNKEL (reference sequence). The CDR3 region is CASSQSSGIKSYEQYF. The CDR3, as DNA: TGTGCCAGCAGCCAGTCTAGCGGAATAAAGTCCTACGAGCAGTACTTC.

The chain carries TRBV7-7 and TRBJ2-5; D is perhaps TRBD1 (6 bases). The germline gives CDR1 SSHAT, CDR2 FNYEAQ (reference sequence). The CDR3 spans 16 residues. Trimming left V 5 bases short and J 3 bases short, with 19 bases between. CDR3 sequence reads: CASSGQRPGQKETQYF. The CDR3 DNA reads as TGTGCCAGCAGCGGACAACGACCCGGACAGAAAGAGACCCAGTACTTC.

The gene calls are TRBV19 and TRBJ1-2; D not resolved. Per germline, CDR1 LNHDA and CDR2 SQIVND (reference sequence). This CDR3 is 14 amino acids long. Trimming stripped 3 bases from V and 0 bases from J, with 8 bases between. The CDR3 here is CASSISQANYGYTF. The CDR3 region has the DNA TGTGCCAGTAGTATTTCTCAAGCTAACTATGGCTACACCTTC.

This chain uses TRBV28 with TRBJ2-3, with 10 nucleotides matching TRBD2. With 5 bases clipped from V and 4 bases from J, the junction kept 9 bases outside the gene matches. The CDR3 contains 16 residues. In germline, CDR1 is MDHEN, CDR2 SYDVKM. CDR3 sequence: CASSAASGGASDTQYF. The CDR3 coding sequence is TGTGCCAGCAGTGCCGCCAGCGGGGGGGCATCAGATACGCAGTATTTT. Full variable domain (missing parts from reference TRBV28 and TRBJ2-3): DVKVTQSSRYLVKRTGEKVFLECVQDMDHENMFWYRQDPGLGLRLIYFSYDVKMKEKGDIPEGYSVSREKKERFSLILESASTNQTSMYLCASSAASGGASDTQYFGPGTRLTVL.

A remark on this clone: One end of the junction fails to match germline, which may point to a read error. The chain has TRBV6-1 and TRBJ1-1; 10 positions agree with TRBD1. Germline CDR1 reads MNHNS; CDR2 reads SASEGT. CDR3 length: 13 residues. This CDR3 reads CASGDRGRTEAFF. CDR3 DNA: TGTGCCAGCGGTGACAGGGGGCGGACTGAAGCTTTCTTT.

The rearrangement uses TRBV7-9 and TRBJ2-2; D gene ambiguous. With 8 bases removed from V and 0 bases from J, the gap between germline ends came to 13 bases. CDR3 length: 15 residues. Germline CDR1 is SEHNR and CDR2 is FQNEAQ (reference sequence). The CDR3 region is CASPLGRSNTGELFF. In nucleotides, the CDR3 is TGTGCCAGCCCCCTAGGCAGATCGAACACCGGGGAGCTGTTTTTT.

This clone was found once. This chain links TRBV6-6 with TRBJ2-5; 8 nucleotides align to TRBD2. The CDR3 length is 13 residues. The trim removed 6 bases at V and 8 bases at J, leaving 8 bases unmatched. Looked up from germline, CDR1 is MNHNY and CDR2 is SVGAGI (reference sequence). The CDR3, as DNA: TGTGCCAGCAGCACGGGGGGGGTGGCTACCCAGTACTTC. Translating gives CASSTGGVATQYF.

The chain has TRBV3-1 (or the pseudogene TRBV3-2) and TRBJ1-2; D remains ambiguous. Germline assignment: CDR1 LGHDT and CDR2 YNNKEL (reference sequence). V lost 2 bases, J lost 2 bases, and 27 bases lay in between. The CDR3 sequence is 20 residues long. CDR3 sequence reads: CASSQRLVIKPLNLNYGYTF. CDR3 coding DNA: TGTGCCAGCAGCCAAAGGCTGGTCATAAAACCGTTAAATCTAAACTATGGCTACACCTTC.